These 30 T cell receptor beta chains originate from one sample sequenced in a study of T cell responses to AZD1222 COVID-19 vaccine. The protocol was immunoSEQ multiplex PCR, while the TCRdb copy is restricted to in-frame clones and leaves out a portion. The data contain roughly 180,000 clones, around 90% of them singletons. This material consisted of peripheral blood, taken on day 0 of AZD1222 vaccination. The receptors were sampled from an adult in good health.

V is TRBV28 and J is TRBJ1-5; 7 bases fit TRBD1. The CDR3 covers 14 residues. From germline, CDR1 is MDHEN and CDR2 SYDVKM. Trimming took 6 bases from V and 1 from J; bases not matched to a gene: 3. The CDR3 is CASSDRVSNQPQHF. CDR3 bases: TGTGCCAGCAGCGACAGGGTAAGCAATCAGCCCCAGCATTTT.

The table lists this clone with a count of one. This chain links TRBV7-8 with TRBJ1-2; D is undetermined. From germline, CDR1 is SGHVS and CDR2 FQNEAQ. The V and J ends lost 1 base and 3 bases respectively, with 9 bases between them. CDR3 length: 14 residues. CDR3 nucleotides: TGTGCCAGCAGCTTAGATCCGGGATACTATGGCTACACCTTC. Translation: CASSLDPGYYGYTF.

The chain carries TRBV7-2 and TRBJ1-5; no clear D. The V end was cut by 2 bases, the J end by 5 bases, with 16 bases between. Per the germline V gene, CDR1 is SGHTA and CDR2 is FQGNSA. The CDR3 is made up of 16 amino acids. CDR3 sequence (DNA): TGTGCCAGCAGCTTAATGCCGCCAGGTCCTTATCAGCCCCAGCATTTT. Translated, it gives CASSLMPPGPYQPQHF.

The gene calls are TRBV28 and TRBJ2-3, with 7 positions matching TRBD2. V lost 7 bases and J lost 3; bases outside the gene matches: 13. The germline CDR1 and CDR2 sequences are MDHEN and SYDVKM. The CDR3 contains 16 residues. The CDR3 sequence is CASTLGREYRTDTQYF. CDR3 nucleotides: TGTGCCAGCACCTTAGGGAGGGAGTATAGGACAGATACGCAGTATTTT.

This clone was observed once. The chain carries TRBV14 and TRBJ2-7; TRBD1 matches 7 bases. The CDR3 sequence is 14 residues long. Germline V gene lookup returns CDR1 SGHDN and CDR2 FVKESK. The ends lost 1 base at V and 3 bases at J; junction bases unmatched: 3. CDR3 in amino acids: CASSQAGQHYEQYF. The CDR3 DNA sequence: TGTGCCAGCAGCCAAGCGGGACAGCACTACGAGCAGTACTTC.

This chain connects TRBV7-8 to TRBJ1-5, with D hard to call. The length of the CDR3 is 14 residues. Germline V gives CDR1 SGHVS, CDR2 FQNEAQ. Trimming took 5 bases from V and 1 from J, leaving 9 bases between them. CDR3 coding DNA: TGTGCCAGCAGCGCCCTGCCGAGCAATCAGCCCCAGCATTTT. Translation gives CASSALPSNQPQHF.

The chain combines TRBV28 with TRBJ1-1; D is unresolved. Germline loops: CDR1 MDHEN, CDR2 SYDVKM. Trimming removed 7 bases from V and 11 bases from J, with 23 bases in between. This CDR3 contains 14 residues. Here the CDR3 reads CASNHNLQERRAFF. The CDR3 bases are TGTGCCAGCAACCACAATCTCCAAGAACGGCGCGCTTTCTTT.

The chain is built from TRBV7-6 and TRBJ2-1; 7 nucleotides match TRBD2. From germline, CDR1 is SGHVS and CDR2 FNYEAQ. CDR3 length equals 19 residues. V lost 5 bases and J lost 5; bases outside the gene matches: 21. DNA for the CDR3: TGTGCCAGCAGCCTTCGCCCTTCGGGAGGTAGCGGGTGGGACAATGAGCAGTTCTTC. Protein: CASSLRPSGGSGWDNEQFF.

Details on this clone: This sample includes further DNA sequences coding for the same CDR3. The V gene is TRBV19, the J gene TRBJ2-7; 9 bases map to TRBD1. J was trimmed by 6 bases and V by 4 bases; bases with no gene match: 4. The CDR3 runs to 13 residues. CDR1 and CDR2 from the germline V gene are LNHDA and SQIVND (reference sequence). CDR3 residues: CASSTGQGGEQYF. The CDR3 nucleotides are TGTGCCAGTAGTACGGGACAGGGCGGCGAGCAGTACTTC.

Here the CDR3 DNA reads TGTGCCAGCAGCTTAGCCCTATGGACCTACAATGAGCAGTTCTTC. This encodes CASSLALWTYNEQFF. The chain is built from TRBV7-8 and TRBJ2-1; D remains ambiguous. With 0 bases removed from V and 2 bases from J, the gap between germline ends came to 8 bases. Germline V CDR1 and CDR2: SGHVS, FQNEAQ. The CDR3 is 15 residues long.

The V call is TRBV5-1, the J call TRBJ1-5; possible D gene TRBD1, 5 bases. Per germline, CDR1 SGHRS and CDR2 YFSETQ. This CDR3 region has 14 residues. Trimming cost V 5 bases and J 5 bases, with 14 bases left between them. The CDR3 DNA sequence: TGCGCCAGCAGGATCGGGGGATCGGATCAGCCCCAGCATTTT. This sequence encodes CASRIGGSDQPQHF.

The V gene is TRBV5-5, the J gene TRBJ2-2, with D possibly matching TRBD1 (6 bases). The germline gives CDR1 SGHKS, CDR2 YYEKEE (reference sequence). V lost 1 base and J lost 2, with 12 bases in between. The CDR3 has 16 residues. This CDR3 reads CASSLYGGYNTGELFF. CDR3 DNA: TGTGCCAGCAGCTTGTATGGGGGCTATAACACCGGGGAGCTGTTTTTT.

V usage is TRBV7-2 and J usage is TRBJ2-7; D call uncertain. V lost 1 base, J lost 7 bases, and 5 bases lay in between. The germline CDR1 and CDR2 sequences are SGHTA and FQGNSA. The CDR3 sequence is 11 residues long. The CDR3 bases are TGTGCCAGCAGCTTAGGACGTGAGCAGTACTTC. This encodes CASSLGREQYF.

This clone was seen a single time. The CDR3: CASSLVRVDTEAFF. The DNA for the CDR3 is TGTGCCAGCAGCTTAGTGAGGGTCGACACTGAAGCTTTCTTT. The chain recombines TRBV7-3 with TRBJ1-1; D unclear. The germline gives CDR1 SGHTA, CDR2 FQGTGA. This CDR3 region has 14 residues. Between the trimmed V and J ends, which lost 2 bases and 3 bases, there was a span of 10 bases.

The chain is built from TRBV5-1 and TRBJ2-2; TRBD1 matches 12 bases. J lost 6 bases, V lost 4 bases, and 4 bases had no gene match. CDR1 SGHRS and CDR2 YFSETQ come from the germline V gene. CDR3 length: 15 amino acids. The CDR3 nucleotides are TGCGCCAGCAGCCTGGGACAGGGGGCTTCCGGGGAGCTGTTTTTT. Translation: CASSLGQGASGELFF.

This chain joins TRBV10-2 and TRBJ1-1; TRBD1 is a possible D gene (6 bases). Germline lookup yields CDR1 WSHSY and CDR2 SAAADI. The CDR3 is 13 residues long. V was cut by 8 bases and J by 0 bases, with 10 bases left in between. The chain's CDR3 is CASATGMNTEAFF. In DNA form, the CDR3 reads TGCGCCAGCGCGACAGGAATGAACACTGAAGCTTTCTTT.

The chain is built from TRBV3-1 (or the pseudogene TRBV3-2) and TRBJ2-3; D unresolved. This CDR3 region has 13 residues. With 7 bases removed from V and 1 base from J, the gap between germline ends came to 9 bases. Germline CDR1 LGHDT, CDR2 YNNKEL (reference sequence). In DNA, the CDR3 is TGTGCCAGCACCCCAGCGCGCACAGATACGCAGTATTTT. Translation: CASTPARTDTQYF.

The J gene is TRBJ1-2, the V gene TRBV18; 7 nucleotides line up with TRBD1. Per the germline V gene, CDR1 is KGHSH and CDR2 is LQKENI. The CDR3 is 15 residues long. Germline trimming cut 5 bases from V and 0 bases from J; bases unmatched to any gene: 6. CDR3 DNA sequence: TGTGCCAGCTCAGCCTACAGGGGAACTAACTATGGCTACACCTTC. This sequence encodes CASSAYRGTNYGYTF.

The rearrangement joins TRBV6-5 to TRBJ2-1; D remains ambiguous. The ends were cut back, 5 bases at V and 3 bases at J, with 11 bases in the middle. Germline CDR1 and CDR2: MNHEY and SVGAGI. CDR3 size: 14 residues. CDR3 sequence reads: CASSNSVLYNEQFF. CDR3 coding DNA: TGTGCCAGCAGTAACAGCGTACTCTACAATGAGCAGTTCTTC.

Only one count was recorded for this clone. The V gene is TRBV5-1, the J gene TRBJ2-3, with D perhaps TRBD2 (5 bases). This CDR3 has 15 residues. The germline V gene has CDR1 SGHRS and CDR2 YFSETQ. With 0 bases removed from V and 2 bases from J, the gap between germline ends came to 10 bases. As DNA, the CDR3 is TGCGCCAGCAGCTTGGACCCCGGACTCACAGATACGCAGTATTTT. This gives the protein CASSLDPGLTDTQYF.

The chain has TRBV6-5 and TRBJ1-4; TRBD1 matches 7 bases. The V gene end was trimmed by 6 bases and the J gene end by 5 bases; junction bases not matched to a gene: 9. This CDR3 has 15 residues. In germline, CDR1 is MNHEY, CDR2 SVGAGI. The CDR3 region is CASRQKGARNEKLFF. In DNA, the CDR3 is TGTGCCAGCAGGCAAAAGGGGGCGCGGAATGAAAAACTGTTTTTT.

The rearrangement joins TRBV11-1 to TRBJ2-1; 13 nucleotides align to TRBD2. CDR1 and CDR2 (germline): SGHAT, FQDESV (reference sequence). The V and J ends lost 4 bases and 7 bases, in that order; junction bases with no gene match: 1. The CDR3 spans 14 residues. CDR3 coding DNA: TGTGCCAGCAGCTCGGGACTAGCGGGGAATGAGCAGTTCTTC. The encoded protein is CASSSGLAGNEQFF. Full variable domain (remainder filled in from reference TRBV11-1 and TRBJ2-1): EAEVAQSPRYKITEKSQAVAFWCDPISGHATLYWYRQILGQGPELLVQFQDESVVDDSQLPKDRFSAERLKGVDSTLKIQPAELGDSAMYLCASSSGLAGNEQFFGPGTRLTVL.

This rearrangement joins TRBV4-3 to TRBJ1-2, with a possible D match to TRBD1 (5 bases). The germline V and J ends were trimmed by 1 base and 4 bases, with 19 bases remaining between them. Germline CDR1 LGHNA, CDR2 YSLEER. This CDR3 contains 17 residues. CDR3 amino acids: CASSQARQPSSFYGYTF. The CDR3 nucleotides are TGCGCCAGCAGCCAAGCCCGACAGCCATCATCCTTCTATGGCTACACCTTC.

The rearrangement uses TRBV29-1 and TRBJ1-1; no clear D. Germline CDR1 SQVTM, CDR2 ANQGSEA. The V end lost 4 bases, the J end lost 1 base, and 7 bases lay between the germline ends. The CDR3 is 12 amino acids. The CDR3 protein is CSVGVQNTEAFF. The CDR3, as DNA: TGCAGCGTTGGTGTCCAGAACACTGAAGCTTTCTTT. The whole variable domain, remainder taken from reference TRBV29-1 and TRBJ1-1, is SAVISQKPSRDICQRGTSLTIQCQVDSQVTMMFWYRQQPGQSLTLIATANQGSEATYESGFVIDKFPISRPNLTFSTLTVSNMSPEDSSIYLCSVGVQNTEAFFGQGTRLTVV.

CDR3 sequence: CASSVLLNTEAFF. CDR3 bases: TGTGCCAGCAGCGTACTCTTAAACACTGAAGCTTTCTTT. The chain employs TRBV11-3 and TRBJ1-1; D is uncertain. Trimming removed 5 bases at V and 2 bases at J, with 9 bases between. The germline V gene encodes CDR1 SGHNT and CDR2 YENEEA. This CDR3 has 13 residues.

This chain connects TRBV2 to TRBJ2-3; 10 nucleotides line up with TRBD1. There are 14 residues in the CDR3. The trim removed 10 bases at V and 11 bases at J, leaving 15 bases unmatched. Germline V gene data show CDR1 as SNHLY and CDR2 as FYNNEI. The CDR3 protein is CATNRDRGSGMQYF. CDR3 nucleotides: TGTGCCACCAACCGGGACAGGGGTTCGGGGATGCAGTATTTT.

This rearrangement joins TRBV5-1 to TRBJ2-2, with a tentative D call TRBD2 (5 bases). From germline, CDR1 is SGHRS and CDR2 YFSETQ. The CDR3 totals 15 residues. The V end was cut by 6 bases, the J end by 3 bases, with 15 bases between. The DNA for the CDR3 is TGCGCCAGCACCCGGGATTTCGGGGACACCGGGGAGCTGTTTTTT. Its protein product is CASTRDFGDTGELFF.

This clone was detected only a few times. This chain uses TRBV11-2 with TRBJ2-7; 10 bases map to TRBD1. Per germline, CDR1 SGHAT and CDR2 FQNNGV. Trimming cost V 3 bases and J 3 bases; bases outside gene matches: 2. The length of the CDR3 is 14 residues. CDR3 loop: CASSLRTGGYEQYF. CDR3 coding DNA: TGTGCCAGCAGCTTGAGGACAGGGGGCTACGAGCAGTACTTC.

The sample holds one count of this clone. V is TRBV6-2 or TRBV6-3 and J is TRBJ1-1, with a weak D call TRBD1 (5 bases). The V end was cut by 5 bases, the J end by 1 base, with 17 bases between. This CDR3 is built from 16 residues. The germline V gene encodes CDR1 MNHEY and CDR2 SVGEGT. This chain's CDR3 is CASSDSVRPENTEAFF. For the CDR3, the DNA is TGTGCCAGCAGTGACAGTGTACGCCCAGAGAACACTGAAGCTTTCTTT.

The chain links TRBV29-1 to TRBJ2-4, with D possibly being TRBD1 or TRBD2 (6 bases each). This CDR3 is built from 12 residues. Trimming took off 6 bases at V and 8 bases at J, with 14 bases between the two ends. Germline V gene lookup returns CDR1 SQVTM and CDR2 ANQGSEA. The CDR3 here is CSVGGGSDIQYF. The DNA for the CDR3 is TGCAGCGTCGGAGGGGGATCTGACATTCAGTACTTC.